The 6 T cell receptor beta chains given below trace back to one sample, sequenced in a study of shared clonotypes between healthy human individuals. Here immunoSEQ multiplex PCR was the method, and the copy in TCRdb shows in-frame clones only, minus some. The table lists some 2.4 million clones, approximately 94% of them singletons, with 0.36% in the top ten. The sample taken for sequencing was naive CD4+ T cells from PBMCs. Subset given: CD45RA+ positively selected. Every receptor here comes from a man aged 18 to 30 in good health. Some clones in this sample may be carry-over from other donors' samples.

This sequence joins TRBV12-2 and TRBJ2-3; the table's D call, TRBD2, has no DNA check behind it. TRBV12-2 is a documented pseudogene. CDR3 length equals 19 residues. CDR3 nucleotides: TGTGCAAGTCGCGGCCGTTTAAGCGGGAGCGGGGGAGGCACAGATACGCAGTATTTT. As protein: CASRGRLSGSGGGTDTQYF.

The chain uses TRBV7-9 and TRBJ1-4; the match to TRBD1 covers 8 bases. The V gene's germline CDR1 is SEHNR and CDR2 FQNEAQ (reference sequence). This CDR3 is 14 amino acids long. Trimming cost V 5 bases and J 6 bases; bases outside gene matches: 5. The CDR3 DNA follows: TGTGCCAGCAGCCCGGACAGGGTTGATGAAAAACTGTTTTTT. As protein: CASSPDRVDEKLFF. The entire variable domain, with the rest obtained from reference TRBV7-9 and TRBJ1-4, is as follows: DTGVSQNPRHKITKRGQNVTFRCDPISEHNRLYWYRQTLGQGPEFLTYFQNEAQLEKSRLLSDRFSAERPKGSFSTLEIQRTEQGDSAMYLCASSPDRVDEKLFFGSGTQLSVL.

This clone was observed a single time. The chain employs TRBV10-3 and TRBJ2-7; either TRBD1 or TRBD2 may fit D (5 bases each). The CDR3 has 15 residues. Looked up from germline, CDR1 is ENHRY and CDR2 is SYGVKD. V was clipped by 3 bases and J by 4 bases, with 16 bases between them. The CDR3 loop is CAISDPGQSGYEQYF. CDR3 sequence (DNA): TGTGCCATCAGTGATCCGGGGCAGTCGGGGTACGAGCAGTACTTC.

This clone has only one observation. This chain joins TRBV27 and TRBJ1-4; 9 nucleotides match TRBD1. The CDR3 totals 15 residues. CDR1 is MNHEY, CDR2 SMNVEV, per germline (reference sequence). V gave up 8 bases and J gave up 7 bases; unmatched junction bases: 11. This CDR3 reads CASQITGGAGEKLFF. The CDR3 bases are TGTGCCAGCCAGATAACAGGGGGCGCGGGTGAAAAACTGTTTTTT.

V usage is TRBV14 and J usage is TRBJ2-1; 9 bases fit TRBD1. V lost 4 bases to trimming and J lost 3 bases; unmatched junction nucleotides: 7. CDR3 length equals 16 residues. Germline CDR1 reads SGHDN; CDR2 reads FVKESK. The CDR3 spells CASSPVWDRDYNEQFF. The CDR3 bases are TGTGCCAGCAGCCCAGTATGGGACAGGGACTACAATGAGCAGTTCTTC. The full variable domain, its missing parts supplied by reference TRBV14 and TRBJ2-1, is EAGVTQFPSHSVIEKGQTVTLRCDPISGHDNLYWYRRVMGKEIKFLLHFVKESKQDESGMPNNRFLAERTGGTYSTLKVQPAELEDSGVYFCASSPVWDRDYNEQFFGPGTRLTVL.

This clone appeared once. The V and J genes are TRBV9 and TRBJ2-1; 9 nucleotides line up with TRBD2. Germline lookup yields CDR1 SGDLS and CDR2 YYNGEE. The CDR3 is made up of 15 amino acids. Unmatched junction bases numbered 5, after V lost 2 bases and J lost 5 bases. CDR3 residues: CASSVGTSKDNEQFF. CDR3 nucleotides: TGTGCCAGCAGCGTCGGGACTAGCAAGGACAATGAGCAGTTCTTC.